What follows describes a single TCR beta chain. Its antigen is not identified. Germline-derived CDR1 and CDR2 are ENHRY and SYGVKD. The V end was cut by 6 bases, the J end by 3 bases, with 18 bases between. The CDR3 contains 15 residues. This sample is part of a study of lymphopenia after photon versus proton radiotherapy. TCRdb's table, derived via immunoSEQ multiplex PCR, lists solely in-frame clones and lacks some. The sample has more than 25,000 clones, roughly 89% seen once. Regarding the study as a whole: Relative stability marked proton patients; photon patients lost diversity and naive cells. Oligoclonal CD8+ Temra expansion after nadir drove photon patients' diversity drop. A bigger post-nadir fall in TCR diversity correlated inversely with survival time in deceased patients.

The J gene is TRBJ2-7, the V gene TRBV10-3; perhaps D is TRBD1 or TRBD2 (5 bases each). The sequence was collected from a man between 45 and 60 years old with gastric cancer. The sample in question was peripheral blood, obtained from a patient treated with photon-based radiotherapy. CDR3 coding DNA: TGTGCCATCAGCCATACCGGGACCGCGGGCTACGAGCAGTACTTC. This encodes CAISHTGTAGYEQYF.